The 18 T cell receptor beta chains below all came from one sample that was sequenced in a study of control samples from healthy donors and cancer patients. The repertoire was sequenced with immunoSEQ multiplex PCR; TCRdb's copy has only in-frame clones and lacks some. This sample has 120,000 or so clones, with approximately 87% found just once. Material: blood. Receptors were obtained from a man under 40 in good health.

The V and J genes are TRBV5-1 and TRBJ2-5, with D maybe TRBD1 (6 bases). Trimming removed 4 bases at V and 5 bases at J, with 12 bases between. Germline CDR1 SGHRS, CDR2 YFSETQ. This CDR3 comprises 13 residues. CDR3 residues: CASSVTGWETQYF. The CDR3 coding sequence is TGCGCCAGCAGCGTAACAGGGTGGGAGACCCAGTACTTC.

V and J are TRBV2 and TRBJ2-1; D not resolved. The V gene's germline CDR1 is SNHLY and CDR2 FYNNEI. Trimming cost V 3 bases and J 10 bases, with 4 bases left between them. This CDR3 has 10 amino acids. CDR3 bases: TGTGCCAGCAGTGATGGAGAGCAGTTCTTC. This gives the protein CASSDGEQFF.

The chain recombines TRBV6-2 or TRBV6-3 with TRBJ2-3; 9 bases fit TRBD1. Unmatched junction bases numbered 3, after V lost 6 bases and J lost 2 bases. In germline, CDR1 is MNHEY, CDR2 SVGEGT. The CDR3 runs to 14 residues. Here the CDR3 reads CASSDRGFTDTQYF. The DNA for the CDR3 is TGTGCCAGCAGCGACAGGGGGTTCACAGATACGCAGTATTTT.

V is TRBV19 and J is TRBJ2-7, with D perhaps matching TRBD1 or TRBD2 (5 bases each). V was cut by 5 bases and J by 6 bases, with 14 bases left in between. The germline CDR1 and CDR2 sequences are LNHDA and SQIVND (reference sequence). This CDR3 region has 13 residues. CDR3 sequence (DNA): TGTGCCAGTAGTTCCCGGGACCTGGGCGAGCAGTACTTC. Translated: CASSSRDLGEQYF.

The chain uses TRBV20-1 and TRBJ1-1; D uncertain. Trimming pared 3 bases from V and 7 bases from J, leaving 9 bases between. CDR3 length equals 11 residues. Germline V gene data show CDR1 as DFQATT and CDR2 as SNEGSKA (reference sequence). CDR3 amino acids: CSARGSSEAFF. CDR3 in DNA: TGCAGTGCTAGGGGTTCGAGTGAAGCTTTCTTT.

The DNA for the CDR3 is TGTGCCAGCAGTCTAGAGTCGATCGGAGTCGAGCAGTACGTC. Residues: CASSLESIGVEQYV. The chain uses TRBV2 and TRBJ2-7; unclear D gene. This CDR3 region has 14 residues. Germline V gene sequence: CDR1 SNHLY, CDR2 FYNNEI. Trimming shortened V by 5 bases and J by 6 bases, and 17 bases separated the two germline ends.

The chain carries TRBV7-3 and TRBJ2-7; tentatively, D is TRBD2 (7 bases). This CDR3 is built from 15 residues. Per germline, CDR1 SGHTA and CDR2 FQGTGA. The V end lost 2 bases, the J end lost 3 bases, and 14 bases lay between the germline ends. The CDR3 is CASSLGGANNYEQYF. DNA for the CDR3: TGTGCCAGCAGCTTAGGGGGGGCCAATAACTACGAGCAGTACTTC. The full variable domain, its missing parts supplied by reference TRBV7-3 and TRBJ2-7, is GAGVSQTPSNKVTEKGKYVELRCDPISGHTALYWYRQSLGQGPEFLIYFQGTGAADDSGLPNDRFFAVRPEGSVSTLKIQRTERGDSAVYLCASSLGGANNYEQYFGPGTRLTVT.

This clone has just one count. V and J are TRBV5-1 and TRBJ1-1; TRBD1 is a possible D gene (5 bases). The CDR3 has 17 residues. Trimming took 2 bases from V and 0 from J, leaving 17 bases between them. Germline CDR1 reads SGHRS; CDR2 reads YFSETQ. The DNA of the CDR3 is TGCGCCAGCAGCTTACGGACAAGTGTTAGCATGAACACTGAAGCTTTCTTT. It encodes CASSLRTSVSMNTEAFF. The variable domain in full, completed from reference TRBV5-1 and TRBJ1-1, reads KAGVTQTPRYLIKTRGQQVTLSCSPISGHRSVSWYQQTPGQGLQFLFEYFSETQRNKGNFPGRFSGRQFSNSRSEMNVSTLELGDSALYLCASSLRTSVSMNTEAFFGQGTRLTVV.

This chain links TRBV6-5 with TRBJ1-1; TRBD1 agrees at 7 bases. The J segment lost 4 bases and the V segment lost 7 bases, leaving 12 bases of the junction unmatched. The germline V gene has CDR1 MNHEY and CDR2 SVGAGI. The CDR3 covers 15 residues. CDR3 nucleotides: TGTGCCAGCAAAGGACGGGGGACAGACCCCACTGAAGCTTTCTTT. Amino acids: CASKGRGTDPTEAFF.

The chain is built from TRBV7-9 and TRBJ1-4; D gene uncertain. Trimming pared 1 base from V and 4 bases from J, leaving 7 bases between. The V gene's germline CDR1 is SEHNR and CDR2 FQNEAQ (reference sequence). The CDR3 length is 14 residues. The CDR3 is CASSLGGYNEKLFF. The DNA of the CDR3 is TGTGCCAGCAGCTTAGGGGGATATAATGAAAAACTGTTTTTT.

This chain links TRBV6-5 with TRBJ2-7; 7 bases align to TRBD2. The CDR3 runs to 13 residues. Germline assignment: CDR1 MNHEY and CDR2 SVGAGI. Trimming removed 6 bases from V and 5 bases from J; junction bases left unmatched: 7. The CDR3, as DNA: TGTGCCAGCAGCCGGACGGGAGGAGACGAGCAGTACTTC. This translates into CASSRTGGDEQYF.

The rearrangement joins TRBV7-3 to TRBJ1-1; D uncertain. The V gene lost 5 bases and the J gene lost 2 bases, with 9 bases spanning the gap. Germline V gene data show CDR1 as SGHTA and CDR2 as FQGTGA. CDR3 size: 13 residues. CDR3 nucleotides: TGTGCCAGCAGCACTCAGAGAAACACTGAAGCTTTCTTT. It yields the protein CASSTQRNTEAFF.

The chain has TRBV6-5 and TRBJ1-1; possible D gene TRBD1, 6 bases. From germline, CDR1 is MNHEY and CDR2 SVGAGI. This CDR3 is 14 amino acids long. Trimming took off 6 bases at V and 1 base at J, with 12 bases between the two ends. CDR3 amino acids: CASRARGQNTEAFF. Written as DNA, the CDR3 is TGTGCCAGCAGGGCTAGGGGACAGAACACTGAAGCTTTCTTT.

The CDR3, as DNA: TGCGCCAGCAGCTTGGGAGGACTAGCGGGGGGAGACCAGTACTTC. As protein: CASSLGGLAGGDQYF. The chain couples TRBV5-1 to TRBJ2-5; 14 positions match TRBD2. V lost 0 bases and J lost 10; bases outside the gene matches: 5. The germline CDR1 and CDR2 sequences are SGHRS and YFSETQ. This CDR3 has 15 residues.

The chain is built from TRBV11-3 and TRBJ2-5; D remains ambiguous. Trimming took 3 bases from V and 5 from J, leaving 4 bases between them. This CDR3 comprises 11 residues. In germline, CDR1 is SGHNT, CDR2 YENEEA. CDR3 amino acids: CASSLRETQYF. For the CDR3, the DNA is TGTGCCAGCAGCTTGAGGGAGACCCAGTACTTC.

This chain joins TRBV2 and TRBJ1-1; tentatively, D is TRBD1 (6 bases). CDR3 length equals 13 residues. From germline, CDR1 is SNHLY and CDR2 FYNNEI. Trimming removed 7 bases from V and 4 bases from J, with 13 bases in between. DNA of the CDR3: TGTGCCAGCATGGGGACAAGCGGCACTGAAGCTTTCTTT. This gives the protein CASMGTSGTEAFF.

This chain connects TRBV18 to TRBJ1-1; D may be TRBD1 (5 bases). The CDR3 has 14 residues. CDR1 and CDR2 from the germline V gene are KGHSH and LQKENI. Trimming removed 3 bases from V and 1 base from J, with 9 bases in between. CDR3 protein: CASSPNGQNTEAFF. Written as DNA, the CDR3 is TGTGCCAGCTCACCGAACGGACAGAACACTGAAGCTTTCTTT.

This clone has only one observation. The chain employs TRBV19 and TRBJ1-1, with no clear D. The germline gives CDR1 LNHDA, CDR2 SQIVND (reference sequence). Deletions cut 5 bases from V and 5 bases from J, with 6 bases between. The CDR3 sequence is 11 residues long. The chain's CDR3 is CASSGVTEAFF. As DNA, the CDR3 is TGTGCCAGTAGTGGGGTAACTGAAGCTTTCTTT.